One and the same sample provided the 30 T cell receptor beta chains below, sequenced in a study of T-cell reconstitution after alpha-beta-depleted transplantation in children. Construction of the TCRbeta library involved unique molecular identifiers. A single record per CDR3 protein comes from TCRdb applying MiXCR to the PCR reads. The sample includes about 78,000 distinct CDR3 sequences, 11% to 15% of them seen just once. The material was PBMCs, mostly from graft donor cells, obtained 180 days after TCRalphabeta/CD19-depleted stem cell transplant. The receptors derive from a male patient between 2 and 9 years old who had a stem cell transplant for acute lymphoblastic leukemia, so the T cells may come from the graft donor.

This clonotype has a handful of counts. The genes are TRBV9 and TRBJ1-5, with D uncertain. The CDR3 sequence is 14 residues long. The V end was cut by 3 bases, the J end by 7 bases, with 14 bases between. Per germline, CDR1 SGDLS and CDR2 YYNGEE. CDR3 region: CASSADPRIQPQHF. CDR3 in DNA: TGTGCCAGCAGCGCGGACCCCAGAATCCAGCCCCAGCATTTT.

There are many counts of this clonotype. The chain uses TRBV12-3 or TRBV12-4 and TRBJ2-7; a weak D match, TRBD1 (6 bases). V lost 2 bases and J 6 bases, leaving 11 bases between the germline ends. The CDR3 consists of 13 residues. Here the CDR3 DNA reads TGTGCCAGCAGTTTAACAGGGTTGGGCGAGCAGTACTTC. Protein: CASSLTGLGEQYF.

The V and J genes are TRBV7-6 and TRBJ2-5; TRBD2 might be the D (7 bases). V was cut by 2 bases and J by 4 bases, with 17 bases left in between. CDR3 length: 16 residues. Per the germline V gene, CDR1 is SGHVS and CDR2 is FNYEAQ. CDR3 protein: CASSLRGGGPRETQYF. The CDR3 DNA reads TGTGCCAGCAGCTTAAGAGGGGGAGGGCCTAGAGAGACCCAGTACTTC.

This clonotype occurred many times. The chain recombines TRBV7-9 with TRBJ2-4, with a possible D match to TRBD1 (5 bases). V dropped 3 bases and J dropped 12 bases, with 12 bases sitting between them. In germline, CDR1 is SEHNR, CDR2 FQNEAQ (reference sequence). This CDR3 contains 12 residues. CDR3 sequence reads: CASSFMDIDQYF. The CDR3 nucleotides are TGTGCCAGCAGCTTCATGGACATCGATCAGTACTTC.

The chain joins TRBV5-8 to TRBJ1-5; D is possibly TRBD1 (5 bases). V was cut by 4 bases and J by 8 bases, with 16 bases left in between. Germline-derived CDR1 and CDR2 are SGHTS and YDEGEE. The CDR3 has 14 amino acids. The CDR3 here is CASSLRGQLKPQHF. CDR3 sequence (DNA): TGTGCCAGCAGCCTCCGGGGCCAACTAAAGCCCCAGCATTTT.

This clonotype has only a few counts. V gene TRBV14 combines with J gene TRBJ2-7, with TRBD2 as a possible D gene (5 bases). The V end lost 0 bases, the J end lost 2 bases, and 17 bases lay between the germline ends. The CDR3 is 17 residues long. CDR1 and CDR2 (germline): SGHDN, FVKESK. The CDR3 loop reads CASSQDLPYRGTYEQYF. CDR3 DNA: TGTGCCAGCAGCCAAGATTTGCCTTACAGAGGGACCTACGAGCAGTACTTC. The variable domain in full, completed from reference TRBV14 and TRBJ2-7, reads EAGVTQFPSHSVIEKGQTVTLRCDPISGHDNLYWYRRVMGKEIKFLLHFVKESKQDESGMPNNRFLAERTGGTYSTLKVQPAELEDSGVYFCASSQDLPYRGTYEQYFGPGTRLTVT.

The DNA for the CDR3 is TGTGCCAGCAGTTTAGAGTGGGCGGGGCCCCAGCATTTT. Protein: CASSLEWAGPQHF. The V gene is TRBV12-3 or TRBV12-4, the J gene TRBJ1-5, with no clear D. There are 13 residues in the CDR3. The V gene lost 1 base and the J gene lost 9 bases, with 10 bases spanning the gap.

The rearrangement uses TRBV9 and TRBJ1-2, with no clear D. From germline, CDR1 is SGDLS and CDR2 YYNGEE. V gave up 4 bases and J gave up 6 bases, with 10 bases separating them. The CDR3 loop spans 12 amino acids. The CDR3 sequence is CASSSWMNGYTF. CDR3 nucleotides: TGTGCCAGCAGCTCTTGGATGAATGGCTACACCTTC.

This clonotype was recorded a few times. This chain links TRBV24-1 with TRBJ1-1; 8 bases map to TRBD1. There are 13 residues in the CDR3. The V segment lost 6 bases and the J segment 4 bases; nucleotides outside the gene matches: 3. Germline loops: CDR1 KGHDR, CDR2 SFDVKD. CDR3 residues: CATSLTGGTEAFF. CDR3 in DNA: TGTGCCACCAGTCTAACAGGGGGCACTGAAGCTTTCTTT.

At least ten counts were recorded for this clonotype. This rearrangement joins TRBV27 to TRBJ2-1, with 7 bases that match TRBD2. The CDR3 has 16 amino acids. V gave up 3 bases and J gave up 2 bases; unmatched junction bases: 7. CDR1 and CDR2 from the germline V gene are MNHEY and SMNVEV (reference sequence). The CDR3 sequence: CASSFPGRAAYNEQFF. The DNA for the CDR3 is TGTGCCAGCAGTTTCCCAGGGAGGGCCGCCTACAATGAGCAGTTCTTC.

The chain links TRBV10-3 to TRBJ2-1; 9 bases are a match to TRBD2. The V segment lost 0 bases and the J segment 7 bases; nucleotides outside the gene matches: 10. The germline gives CDR1 ENHRY, CDR2 SYGVKD. The CDR3 length is 17 residues. CDR3 coding DNA: TGTGCCATCAGTGAGTCGAGTGTGAGCGGGAGGAGGAATGAGCAGTTCTTC. Encoded protein: CAISESSVSGRRNEQFF.

This clonotype was recorded a few times. V is TRBV4-3 and J is TRBJ2-3, with D maybe TRBD2 (5 bases). V was pared by 0 bases and J by 2 bases, with 18 bases between. CDR3 length: 18 residues. Per germline, CDR1 LGHNA and CDR2 YSLEER. The CDR3 coding sequence is TGCGCCAGCAGCCAAGATGAAGGAGGATTTCTCGACACAGATACGCAGTATTTT. This translates into CASSQDEGGFLDTDTQYF.

This clonotype was seen only a few times. V and J are TRBV7-8 and TRBJ1-1, with D uncertain. Germline V gene sequence: CDR1 SGHVS, CDR2 FQNEAQ. CDR3 length equals 13 residues. Trimming took 1 base from V and 11 from J, leaving 14 bases between them. In DNA, the CDR3 is TGTGCCAGCAGCTTAGGGCGGATATACCAGGCTTTCTTT. This gives the protein CASSLGRIYQAFF.

CDR3 amino acids: CSAGRETYEQYF. DNA for the CDR3: TGCAGTGCTGGCAGAGAAACCTACGAGCAGTACTTC. This chain uses TRBV20-1 with TRBJ2-7, with D unresolved. Germline values: CDR1 DFQATT, CDR2 SNEGSKA (reference sequence). The length of the CDR3 is 12 residues. V was trimmed by 5 bases and J by 2 bases, leaving 10 bases between them.

This clonotype has only a few counts. This chain connects TRBV3-1 to TRBJ1-5, with D unresolved. The CDR3 is 15 residues long. CDR1 is LGHDT, CDR2 YNNKEL, per germline (reference sequence). Between the trimmed V and J ends, which lost 0 bases and 2 bases, there was a span of 8 bases. CDR3 sequence reads: CASSQDLGGNQPQHF. In nucleotides, the CDR3 is TGTGCCAGCAGCCAAGACCTGGGAGGCAATCAGCCCCAGCATTTT.

The chain combines TRBV5-1 with TRBJ2-1, with 11 nucleotides matching TRBD2. The V and J ends lost 0 bases and 6 bases, in that order; junction bases with no gene match: 5. In germline, CDR1 is SGHRS, CDR2 YFSETQ. The CDR3 has 16 residues. The CDR3 sequence: CASSLGLAGSGNEQFF. CDR3 DNA sequence: TGCGCCAGCAGCTTGGGACTAGCGGGAAGTGGCAATGAGCAGTTCTTC. The variable domain in full, completed from reference TRBV5-1 and TRBJ2-1, reads KAGVTQTPRYLIKTRGQQVTLSCSPISGHRSVSWYQQTPGQGLQFLFEYFSETQRNKGNFPGRFSGRQFSNSRSEMNVSTLELGDSALYLCASSLGLAGSGNEQFFGPGTRLTVL.

This clonotype was observed a handful of times. The rearrangement uses TRBV20-1 and TRBJ1-1; 8 bases are shared with TRBD1. The CDR3 totals 11 residues. V was pared by 7 bases and J by 4 bases, with 2 bases of the junction left unmatched. In germline, CDR1 is DFQATT, CDR2 SNEGSKA (reference sequence). The CDR3: CSDRGITEAFF. The CDR3 DNA follows: TGCAGTGACAGGGGGATCACTGAAGCTTTCTTT.

This clonotype has just a few counts. V usage is TRBV12-3 or TRBV12-4 and J usage is TRBJ1-1; D gene uncertain. V lost 3 bases, J lost 3 bases, and 8 bases lay in between. The CDR3 runs 13 residues. The CDR3 region is CASSFMPYTEAFF. The CDR3 nucleotides read TGTGCCAGCAGTTTCATGCCTTACACTGAAGCTTTCTTT.

The genes are TRBV4-1 and TRBJ2-5; D remains unclear. The germline V gene encodes CDR1 MGHRA and CDR2 YSYEKL. The V gene lost 5 bases and the J gene lost 5 bases, with 9 bases spanning the gap. The CDR3 is 12 amino acids. The DNA of the CDR3 is TGCGCCAGCAGCAGACACGAGGAGACCCAGTACTTC. Amino acid sequence: CASSRHEETQYF.

The chain has TRBV28 and TRBJ2-3, with D perhaps matching TRBD2 (5 bases). The CDR3 contains 13 residues. Germline assignment: CDR1 MDHEN and CDR2 SYDVKM. The V end lost 5 bases, the J end lost 4 bases, and 10 bases lay between the germline ends. CDR3 nucleotide sequence: TGTGCCAGCAGTCCCCGACTACCAGATACGCAGTATTTT. Its translation: CASSPRLPDTQYF.

This clonotype was counted ten times or more. The chain couples TRBV7-9 to TRBJ1-5; 9 bases are shared with TRBD1. The length of the CDR3 is 17 residues. The V segment lost 0 bases and the J segment 1 base; nucleotides outside the gene matches: 4. Germline CDR1 is SEHNR and CDR2 is FQNEAQ (reference sequence). The CDR3 region is CASSLAGTGLSNQPQHF. As DNA, the CDR3 is TGTGCCAGCAGCTTAGCCGGGACAGGGCTGAGCAATCAGCCCCAGCATTTT.

The V gene is TRBV5-1, the J gene TRBJ2-7, with TRBD1 identical over 9 bases. The CDR3 runs to 15 residues. Germline V gene data show CDR1 as SGHRS and CDR2 as YFSETQ. V trimming: 3 bases; J trimming: 4 bases; junction bases outside the gene matches: 8. CDR3 coding DNA: TGCGCCAGCAGCTATGGGGACAGGGCTTTGTACGAGCAGTACTTC. Its protein product is CASSYGDRALYEQYF.

The chain joins TRBV5-1 to TRBJ2-7; 7 nucleotides agree with TRBD1. The germline CDR1 and CDR2 sequences are SGHRS and YFSETQ. V lost 1 base and J lost 3; bases outside the gene matches: 7. There are 15 residues in the CDR3. CDR3 residues: CASSLRQGKGYEQYF. CDR3 coding DNA: TGCGCCAGCAGCTTGAGACAGGGAAAAGGCTACGAGCAGTACTTC.

A few counts support this clonotype. This chain links TRBV28 with TRBJ1-2, with 9 positions matching TRBD1. Germline V gene sequence: CDR1 MDHEN, CDR2 SYDVKM. V lost 5 bases to trimming and J lost 2 bases; unmatched junction nucleotides: 15. This CDR3 contains 18 residues. For the CDR3, the DNA is TGTGCCAGCAGTACACAGAACAGGGGGCGAAGAGGGAACTATGGCTACACCTTC. Residues: CASSTQNRGRRGNYGYTF.

This chain links TRBV28 with TRBJ2-1; perhaps TRBD2 as D (6 bases). The CDR3 totals 15 residues. The V end was cut by 3 bases, the J end by 1 base, with 10 bases between. Germline assignment: CDR1 MDHEN and CDR2 SYDVKM. The CDR3 region is CASSFGGGSYNEQFF. The CDR3, as DNA: TGTGCCAGCAGTTTCGGGGGTGGGTCCTACAATGAGCAGTTCTTC.

V and J are TRBV5-1 and TRBJ1-1; tentative D call: TRBD1 (5 bases). This CDR3 comprises 13 residues. Germline V gene sequence: CDR1 SGHRS, CDR2 YFSETQ. Trimming pared 7 bases from V and 4 bases from J, leaving 14 bases between. CDR3 bases: TGCGCCAGCGCCTGGGGGGTTGGCACTGAAGCTTTCTTT. Its translation is CASAWGVGTEAFF.

This chain uses TRBV7-9 with TRBJ1-5; unclear D gene. The CDR3 length is 13 residues. CDR1 and CDR2 from the germline V gene are SEHNR and FQNEAQ (reference sequence). Trimming shortened V by 6 bases and J by 4 bases, and 10 bases separated the two germline ends. The CDR3 loop reads CASRQEGNQPQHF. CDR3 nucleotide sequence: TGTGCCAGCAGGCAGGAGGGAAATCAGCCCCAGCATTTT.

This clonotype was found many times. V is TRBV10-3 and J is TRBJ1-2; D remains ambiguous. CDR1 is ENHRY, CDR2 SYGVKD, per germline. V was pared by 4 bases and J by 2 bases, with 8 bases between. This CDR3 comprises 13 residues. CDR3 protein: CAISGTDNYGYTF. The DNA of the CDR3 is TGTGCCATCAGTGGGACCGACAACTATGGCTACACCTTC.

As DNA, the CDR3 is TGCAGCGTAAAGGACAGGTACTATGGCTACACCTTC. Protein sequence: CSVKDRYYGYTF. This rearrangement joins TRBV29-1 to TRBJ1-2, with 7 nucleotides matching TRBD1. Germline values: CDR1 SQVTM, CDR2 ANQGSEA. J lost 3 bases, V lost 6 bases, and 4 bases had no gene match. This CDR3 is built from 12 residues. Full variable domain (remainder filled in from reference TRBV29-1 and TRBJ1-2): SAVISQKPSRDICQRGTSLTIQCQVDSQVTMMFWYRQQPGQSLTLIATANQGSEATYESGFVIDKFPISRPNLTFSTLTVSNMSPEDSSIYLCSVKDRYYGYTFGSGTRLTVV.

This clonotype was recorded at least ten times. This chain connects TRBV19 to TRBJ2-2; D remains unclear. Germline V gives CDR1 LNHDA, CDR2 SQIVND (reference sequence). Trimming took 0 bases from V and 3 from J, leaving 8 bases between them. CDR3 length: 15 amino acids. The CDR3 DNA reads as TGTGCCAGTAGTATAGACCGCTTATACACCGGGGAGCTGTTTTTT. Translation: CASSIDRLYTGELFF.